This T cell receptor beta chain emerged from a study of response to subunit inactivated influenza vaccine. This clonotype was seen many times. Its antigen is currently unknown. This CDR3 region has 13 residues. The germline V and J ends were trimmed by 0 bases and 7 bases, with 11 bases remaining between them. Per germline, CDR1 SGHRS and CDR2 YFSETQ. Study conclusions and caveats: Each seasonal flu vaccination may recruit only limited new T cells, authors suggested.

TCRdb reprocessed the RT-PCR reads via MiXCR and lists one record per CDR3 protein. This repertoire shows around 490,000 distinct CDR3 sequences, 7.6% found once; its top ten account for over 10%. The clonotype originates from a man between 50 and 75 years old who received an inactivated influenza vaccine. Sequences were derived from PBMCs from blood, sampled around 25 months after vaccination. V gene TRBV5-1 combines with J gene TRBJ2-7; D is tentatively TRBD1 or TRBD2 (5 bases each). The CDR3 region is CASSLGGVGEQYF. The CDR3 DNA reads TGCGCCAGCAGCTTGGGAGGGGTCGGGGAGCAGTACTTC.